The source of this TCR beta chain is a study of T cell responses to AZD1222 COVID-19 vaccine. Regarding this clone: The antigen is undetermined.

The assay was immunoSEQ multiplex PCR, and TCRdb's table has in-frame clones only and misses some. The table includes some 120,000 clones, approximately 85% detected once. Overall study findings and caveats: Regions 160-218 and 743-854 held dominance among vaccine-associated CD4 TCRs, which spanned spike. It should be noted that donors were predominantly white British and more often female, and clonal diversity was possibly underestimated. Nearly half of spike-specific TCRs reportedly go after variant regions that carry no mutations. Only after the peak T cell response were repertoires sampled.

The specimen comprised peripheral blood, sampled on day 0 of MenACWY control vaccination. The clonotype originates from an adult in good health.

CDR3 DNA: TGTGCCAGTAGTAACCCCACAGGGATCTATGGCTACACCTTC. Amino acid sequence: CASSNPTGIYGYTF. This chain links TRBV19 with TRBJ1-2; a weak D match, TRBD1 (6 bases). There are 14 residues in the CDR3. Deletions cut 4 bases from V and 4 bases from J, with 13 bases between. Germline-derived CDR1 and CDR2 are LNHDA and SQIVND (reference sequence).